This T cell receptor beta chain was observed in a study of blood T cell repertoires in COVID-19. Study-wide context: Sources were T cells, B-cell-depleted T cells, or PBMCs; the material itself was cDNA or gDNA.

Sequencing was performed with immunoSEQ multiplex PCR; in TCRdb, only in-frame clones are kept and a portion is missing. Seen here are about 250,000 clones, around 80% observed once, and the top ten hold around 6%. This CDR3 comprises 14 residues. V shed 7 bases and J 5 bases; nucleotides not matched to a gene: 6. Germline V lookup: CDR1 SGHRS, CDR2 YFSETQ. This chain connects TRBV5-1 to TRBJ2-3; 11 positions match TRBD1. The receptor comes from a human donor in a cohort sampled during active COVID-19. The sample comprised peripheral blood. The CDR3 nucleotides read TGCGCCAGCTCCCGGGACAGGGGGAGAGATACGCAGTATTTT. Its translation is CASSRDRGRDTQYF.